This passage covers 29 T cell receptor beta chains from one sample sequenced in a study of blood T cell repertoires in COVID-19. Profiled with immunoSEQ multiplex PCR; TCRdb holds only in-frame clones, not every one. This table has roughly 70,000 clones, around 80% appearing once. The source material was peripheral blood. The receptors derive from a human donor in a cohort sampled during active COVID-19.

The CDR3 DNA reads as TGTGCCAGCAGCTCCCTTGAGGGTTTTGTAGCCAAAAACATTCAGTACTTC. Encoded protein: CASSSLEGFVAKNIQYF. The V and J genes are TRBV7-9 and TRBJ2-4; TRBD2 is a possible D gene (5 bases). V lost 4 bases and J lost 0, with 16 bases in between. The CDR3 has 17 amino acids. CDR1 is SEHNR, CDR2 FQNEAQ, per germline (reference sequence).

This chain links TRBV20-1 with TRBJ2-6; D remains ambiguous. CDR1 and CDR2 from the germline V gene are DFQATT and SNEGSKA (reference sequence). The CDR3 extends over 15 amino acids. With 3 bases removed from V and 0 bases from J, the gap between germline ends came to 9 bases. CDR3 region: CSASARSSGANVLTF. CDR3 DNA: TGCAGTGCTAGTGCGAGAAGCTCTGGGGCCAACGTCCTGACTTTC.

The gene calls are TRBV28 and TRBJ1-2, with 7 bases matching TRBD1. CDR1 and CDR2 (germline): MDHEN, SYDVKM. The CDR3 loop spans 13 amino acids. The V gene end was trimmed by 6 bases and the J gene end by 6 bases; junction bases not matched to a gene: 7. In DNA, the CDR3 is TGTGCCAGCAGCCGACAGGGTTTAAATGGCTACACCTTC. This encodes CASSRQGLNGYTF.

The chain is built from TRBV6-5 and TRBJ2-3; 9 bases align to TRBD2. CDR3 length: 15 residues. Germline V gene lookup returns CDR1 MNHEY and CDR2 SVGAGI. Trimming cost V 3 bases and J 4 bases; bases outside gene matches: 5. Here the CDR3 DNA reads TGTGCCAGCAGTTATGGGGCGGGGGGGGCAGATACGCAGTATTTT. Protein product: CASSYGAGGADTQYF.

The gene calls are TRBV28 and TRBJ2-7; 8 bases match TRBD1. CDR3 length equals 13 residues. CDR1 MDHEN and CDR2 SYDVKM come from the germline V gene. V shed 6 bases, J shed 3 bases, and the junction held 4 bases outside the gene matches. In nucleotides, the CDR3 is TGTGCCAGCAGCCCCGGACAGGGCTACGAGCAGTACTTC. This codes for CASSPGQGYEQYF.

The chain carries TRBV11-2 and TRBJ1-1; D is uncertain. The CDR3 consists of 15 residues. V shed 0 bases and J shed 1 base, with 9 bases lying between them. Germline V gene data show CDR1 as SGHAT and CDR2 as FQNNGV. The CDR3 DNA reads TGTGCCAGCAGCTTAGACAGGCGGGGGAACACTGAAGCTTTCTTT. It codes for CASSLDRRGNTEAFF.

The chain is built from TRBV28 and TRBJ1-1; 8 bases are a match to TRBD1. CDR3 size: 17 residues. The junction had 15 bases not matched to a gene; V was cut back by 2 bases and J by 7 bases. Germline V CDR1 and CDR2: MDHEN, SYDVKM. As DNA, the CDR3 is TGTGCCAGCAGTTTACTTTCGGGGTCAGGGGGCAAGGATGAAGCTTTCTTT. It translates to CASSLLSGSGGKDEAFF.

V usage is TRBV7-9 and J usage is TRBJ2-1, with a weak D call TRBD1 (5 bases). Germline lookup yields CDR1 SEHNR and CDR2 FQNEAQ (reference sequence). The CDR3 is 13 amino acids. Trimming left V 5 bases short and J 9 bases short, with 14 bases between. The CDR3 sequence: CASSKDTDIEQFF. The CDR3, as DNA: TGTGCCAGCAGCAAAGACACGGACATTGAGCAGTTCTTC.

This clone has just a few counts. V and J are TRBV6-2 or TRBV6-3 and TRBJ2-1; 11 bases are a match to TRBD2. The CDR3 covers 18 residues. Trimming at V came to 2 bases and at J to 0 bases, leaving 6 bases not matched to a gene. Germline V gene lookup returns CDR1 MNHEY and CDR2 SVGEGT. The CDR3 region is CASSYASGRMSSYNEQFF. The DNA of the CDR3 is TGTGCCAGCAGTTACGCTAGCGGGAGGATGAGCTCCTACAATGAGCAGTTCTTC.

The V gene is TRBV6-1, the J gene TRBJ2-6; 11 bases line up with TRBD1. Germline V gene lookup returns CDR1 MNHNS and CDR2 SASEGT. With V trimmed by 4 bases and J by 0 bases, 2 bases remained unmatched. CDR3 length equals 17 residues. This CDR3 is CASSAGTGGSGANVLTF. CDR3 nucleotide sequence: TGTGCCAGCAGTGCCGGGACAGGGGGCTCTGGGGCCAACGTCCTGACTTTC.

This chain joins TRBV6-5 and TRBJ1-1; no firm D call. CDR3 length: 11 residues. CDR1 is MNHEY, CDR2 SVGAGI, per germline. Trimming shortened V by 5 bases and J by 6 bases, and 7 bases separated the two germline ends. CDR3 amino acids: CASSQAPEAFF. The CDR3 DNA is TGTGCCAGCAGTCAGGCGCCTGAAGCTTTCTTT.

The chain recombines TRBV5-1 with TRBJ2-7; 8 bases match TRBD1. After removal of 4 bases from V and 4 bases from J, the junction contained 7 bases not matched to a gene. Germline V CDR1 and CDR2: SGHRS, YFSETQ. The CDR3 extends over 14 amino acids. The CDR3 DNA reads TGCGCCAGCAGCAGGGACAGGACGGGTTACGAGCAGTACTTC. As protein: CASSRDRTGYEQYF.

The chain recombines TRBV12-3 or TRBV12-4 with TRBJ1-2; 9 bases fit TRBD1. The V gene end was trimmed by 9 bases and the J gene end by 2 bases; junction bases not matched to a gene: 1. The CDR3 consists of 12 residues. CDR3 DNA: TGTGCCAGTGGACAGGGGAACTATGGCTACACCTTC. This codes for CASGQGNYGYTF.

V and J are TRBV6-6 and TRBJ2-1; TRBD2 agrees at 8 bases. J gave up 4 bases and V 8 bases, and 4 bases lay outside the gene matches. This CDR3 has 13 residues. Germline V CDR1 and CDR2: MNHNY, SVGAGI (reference sequence). CDR3 sequence (DNA): TGTGCCAGCTCTTTAGCGGGATACAATGAGCAGTTCTTC. Translated, it gives CASSLAGYNEQFF.

The V gene is TRBV6-2 or TRBV6-3, the J gene TRBJ2-7, with a tentative D call TRBD2 (5 bases). This CDR3 region has 12 residues. Trimming shortened V by 5 bases and J by 8 bases, and 13 bases separated the two germline ends. Germline V CDR1 and CDR2: MNHEY, SVGEGT. The CDR3 loop reads CASSPAAGKQYF. In DNA form, the CDR3 reads TGTGCCAGCAGTCCCGCGGCGGGCAAGCAGTACTTC.

The J gene is TRBJ2-6, the V gene TRBV6-5; D is unresolved. The germline V and J ends were trimmed by 6 bases and 4 bases, with 4 bases remaining between them. This CDR3 is 12 amino acids long. The germline gives CDR1 MNHEY, CDR2 SVGAGI. The CDR3: CASSRGANVLTF. The CDR3 region has the DNA TGTGCCAGCAGCCGGGGGGCCAACGTCCTGACTTTC.

This clone was observed once. The genes are TRBV14 and TRBJ2-5; D perhaps matches TRBD2 (5 bases). Germline CDR1 SGHDN, CDR2 FVKESK. The ends were cut back, 1 base at V and 0 bases at J, with 6 bases in the middle. This CDR3 has 14 amino acids. The CDR3 nucleotides read TGTGCCAGCAGCCAAGGACTAAACCAAGAGACCCAGTACTTC. Translated, it gives CASSQGLNQETQYF.

This CDR3 is CASSFSQNTEAFF. The CDR3 DNA follows: TGTGCCAGCAGCTTTTCACAAAACACTGAAGCTTTCTTT. This sequence joins TRBV5-6 and TRBJ1-1; D ambiguous. The CDR3 loop spans 13 amino acids. Trimming removed 2 bases at V and 2 bases at J, with 7 bases between. From germline, CDR1 is SGHDT and CDR2 YYEEEE. The variable domain in full, with the rest retrieved from reference TRBV5-6 and TRBJ1-1, is DAGVTQSPTHLIKTRGQQVTLRCSPKSGHDTVSWYQQALGQGPQFIFQYYEEEERQRGNFPDRFSGHQFPNYSSELNVNALLLGDSALYLCASSFSQNTEAFFGQGTRLTVV.

The V and J genes are TRBV7-2 and TRBJ2-7; 8 bases match TRBD1. The CDR3 contains 18 residues. Unmatched junction bases numbered 16, after V lost 1 base and J lost 5 bases. The germline CDR1 and CDR2 sequences are SGHTA and FQGNSA. CDR3 region: CASSLGLNGQGRGHEQYF. CDR3 DNA: TGTGCCAGCAGCTTAGGACTTAACGGACAGGGAAGAGGGCACGAGCAGTACTTC.

The chain is built from TRBV9 and TRBJ2-7, with D possibly matching TRBD1 (6 bases). Germline CDR1 reads SGDLS; CDR2 reads YYNGEE. V dropped 0 bases and J dropped 0 bases, with 10 bases sitting between them. CDR3 length: 15 amino acids. The CDR3 sequence is CASSVAWGPSYEQYF. The CDR3 region has the DNA TGTGCCAGCAGCGTAGCTTGGGGGCCCTCCTACGAGCAGTACTTC.

The chain couples TRBV4-3 to TRBJ2-5, with unresolved D. Germline CDR1 is LGHNA and CDR2 is YSLEER. V was cut by 0 bases and J by 6 bases, with 8 bases left in between. The CDR3 is 13 amino acids. The CDR3 loop is CASSQEFRQTQYF. The CDR3 region has the DNA TGCGCCAGCAGCCAAGAATTCAGGCAGACCCAGTACTTC.

This clone occurred a few times. The genes are TRBV28 and TRBJ2-7, with unresolved D. Trimming cost V 5 bases and J 2 bases, with 10 bases left between them. This CDR3 contains 13 residues. In germline, CDR1 is MDHEN, CDR2 SYDVKM. Here the CDR3 DNA reads TGTGCCAGCAGTCGGGTCTCTCCCTACGAGCAGTACTTC. Its protein is CASSRVSPYEQYF. Filled out from reference TRBV28 and TRBJ2-7, the complete variable domain reads DVKVTQSSRYLVKRTGEKVFLECVQDMDHENMFWYRQDPGLGLRLIYFSYDVKMKEKGDIPEGYSVSREKKERFSLILESASTNQTSMYLCASSRVSPYEQYFGPGTRLTVT.

With regard to this clone: At one boundary the junction diverges from the germline segment, which might be a read error. V and J are TRBV5-1 and TRBJ2-7; 9 bases match TRBD2. The CDR3 covers 13 residues. The V gene's germline CDR1 is SGHRS and CDR2 YFSETQ. The CDR3 bases are TGCGCCAGCAGCCCCCAGCGGGGGGCCCCTCCGCACTTC. Amino acids: CASSPQRGAPPHF.

The J gene is TRBJ1-2, the V gene TRBV28, with D possibly being TRBD1 (6 bases). The germline CDR1 and CDR2 sequences are MDHEN and SYDVKM. The CDR3 covers 12 residues. V lost 6 bases, J lost 8 bases, and 13 bases lay in between. The CDR3 nucleotides are TGTGCCAGCAGCCCTCCCAGGGGCGGCTACACCTTC. This sequence encodes CASSPPRGGYTF.

In nucleotides, the CDR3 is TGTGCCAGCAGCTTAACAGGCAGCAATCAGCCCCAGCATTTT. Translating gives CASSLTGSNQPQHF. V gene TRBV7-2 combines with J gene TRBJ1-5; D perhaps matches TRBD1 (5 bases). CDR1 is SGHTA and CDR2 is FQGNSA in the germline V gene. Trimming shortened V by 2 bases and J by 1 base, and 6 bases separated the two germline ends. This CDR3 contains 14 residues.

The chain has TRBV11-3 and TRBJ2-7; 11 bases map to TRBD1. With V trimmed by 4 bases and J by 7 bases, 3 bases remained unmatched. Germline V gene data show CDR1 as SGHNT and CDR2 as YENEEA. The CDR3 has 13 residues. This CDR3 reads CASSSGTGGEQYF. The CDR3 coding sequence is TGTGCCAGCAGCTCCGGGACAGGGGGGGAGCAGTACTTC.

The V and J genes are TRBV5-1 and TRBJ1-4; D possibly corresponds to TRBD1 (5 bases). CDR1 and CDR2 (germline): SGHRS, YFSETQ. The CDR3 sequence is 14 residues long. V dropped 0 bases and J dropped 4 bases, with 7 bases sitting between them. The CDR3 protein is CASSLGQLNEKLFF. As DNA, the CDR3 is TGCGCCAGCAGCTTGGGACAGCTTAATGAAAAACTGTTTTTT.

This chain uses TRBV18 with TRBJ1-6, with D maybe TRBD1 (6 bases). Germline assignment: CDR1 KGHSH and CDR2 LQKENI. V shed 4 bases and J shed 9 bases, with 22 bases lying between them. The CDR3 runs 17 residues. Written as DNA, the CDR3 is TGTGCCAGCTCACACAAGACAGGACCCCTTCCCAGTTCACCCCTCCACTTT. This codes for CASSHKTGPLPSSPLHF.

This clone appeared a single time. The V gene is TRBV11-1, the J gene TRBJ2-3; 7 positions agree with TRBD1. The CDR3 runs to 13 residues. The germline CDR1 and CDR2 sequences are SGHAT and FQDESV (reference sequence). V trimming: 5 bases; J trimming: 4 bases; junction bases outside the gene matches: 3. Here the CDR3 DNA reads TGTGCCAGCAGCCGTCAGGGGGCAGATACGCAGTATTTT. It specifies CASSRQGADTQYF.